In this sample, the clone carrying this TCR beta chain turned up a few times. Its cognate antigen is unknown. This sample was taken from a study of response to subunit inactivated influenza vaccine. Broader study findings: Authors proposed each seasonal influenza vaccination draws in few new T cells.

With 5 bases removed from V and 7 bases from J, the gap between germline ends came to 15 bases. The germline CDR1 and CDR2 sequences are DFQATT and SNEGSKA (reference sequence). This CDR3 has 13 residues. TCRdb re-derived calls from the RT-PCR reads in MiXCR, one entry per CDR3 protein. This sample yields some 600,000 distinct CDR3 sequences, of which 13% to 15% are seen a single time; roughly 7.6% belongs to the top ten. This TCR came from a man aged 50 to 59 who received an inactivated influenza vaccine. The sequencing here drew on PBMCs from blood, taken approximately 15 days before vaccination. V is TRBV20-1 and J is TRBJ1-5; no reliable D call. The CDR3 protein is CSAALGQRQPQHF. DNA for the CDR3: TGCAGTGCTGCCCTGGGCCAACGGCAGCCCCAGCATTTT.